The 30 T cell receptor beta chains given below trace back to one sample, sequenced in a study of cytomegalovirus exposure and HLA in healthy donors. PCR involved 60 Vbeta and 13 Jbeta primers. Assay: immunoSEQ multiplex PCR; the TCRdb copy retains only in-frame clones and omits some. The sample has 200,000 to 250,000 clones, over 65% seen once. The sequencing input was PBMCs. The receptors stem from a woman aged 25-40 years in good health and CMV-seronegative.

This chain connects TRBV30 to TRBJ1-6, with D tentatively TRBD1 (6 bases). The CDR3 is made up of 14 amino acids. The V gene lost 6 bases and the J gene lost 9 bases, with 18 bases spanning the gap. Germline V CDR1 and CDR2: GTSNPN, SVGIG (reference sequence). The CDR3: CACRIRGWGSPLHF. The CDR3 nucleotides read TGTGCCTGCCGTATCAGGGGTTGGGGTTCACCCCTCCACTTT. Based on the CDR3 plus reference TRBV30 and TRBJ1-6, the full variable domain is SQTIHQWPATLVQPVGSPLSLECTVEGTSNPNLYWYRQAAGRGLQLLFYSVGIGQISSEVPQNLSASRPQDRQFILSSKKLLLSDSGFYLCACRIRGWGSPLHFGNGTRLTVT.

The chain joins TRBV9 to TRBJ2-3; possible D gene TRBD2, 6 bases. V was cut by 0 bases and J by 2 bases, with 10 bases left in between. The CDR3 loop spans 15 amino acids. Germline lookup yields CDR1 SGDLS and CDR2 YYNGEE. CDR3 region: CASSVGGGPTDTQYF. The CDR3, as DNA: TGTGCCAGCAGCGTAGGAGGAGGGCCCACAGATACGCAGTATTTT.

The chain couples TRBV7-3 to TRBJ2-2; TRBD1 might be the D (5 bases). V gave up 1 base and J gave up 5 bases, with 5 bases separating them. Looked up from germline, CDR1 is SGHTA and CDR2 is FQGTGA. The CDR3 has 13 residues. DNA for the CDR3: TGTGCCAGCAGCTTAAAGGGGACCGGGGAGCTGTTTTTT. As protein: CASSLKGTGELFF.

Notes on this clone: One junction end does not reproduce the germline sequence, and a read error may be involved. The gene calls are TRBV6-5 and TRBJ1-2; D is perhaps TRBD1 (6 bases). The CDR3 consists of 13 residues. Germline lookup yields CDR1 MNHEY and CDR2 SVGAGI. CDR3 sequence: CASSLDRFYGYPF. In DNA form, the CDR3 reads TGTGCCAGCAGTCTAGACAGGTTCTATGGCTACCCCTTC.

This chain uses TRBV30 with TRBJ2-2; TRBD2 might be the D (7 bases). Between the trimmed V and J ends, which lost 4 bases and 7 bases, there was a span of 16 bases. Germline CDR1 GTSNPN, CDR2 SVGIG (reference sequence). The CDR3 consists of 14 residues. The CDR3 spells CAWNTGGRVGELFF. The CDR3 DNA follows: TGTGCCTGGAATACGGGGGGCCGGGTCGGGGAGCTGTTTTTT.

The V call is TRBV7-9, the J call TRBJ1-1; D remains ambiguous. V gave up 2 bases and J gave up 3 bases, with 10 bases separating them. The CDR3 is 14 amino acids. Germline values: CDR1 SEHNR, CDR2 FQNEAQ (reference sequence). The CDR3 reads CASSLTGGDTEAFF. CDR3 DNA sequence: TGTGCCAGCAGCTTAACTGGAGGAGACACTGAAGCTTTCTTT.

The chain links TRBV4-1 to TRBJ1-1; 9 nucleotides line up with TRBD1. Trimming took 1 base from V and 6 from J; bases not matched to a gene: 18. The germline CDR1 and CDR2 sequences are MGHRA and YSYEKL. CDR3 length equals 19 residues. CDR3 protein: CASSQGGTGRRRINPEAFF. The CDR3 bases are TGCGCCAGCAGCCAAGGTGGGACAGGGAGGAGGAGGATCAATCCTGAAGCTTTCTTT.

The chain employs TRBV5-1 and TRBJ1-1; TRBD1 might be the D (5 bases). The CDR3 loop spans 15 amino acids. CDR1 SGHRS and CDR2 YFSETQ come from the germline V gene. V was cut by 3 bases and J by 5 bases, with 17 bases left in between. The CDR3 region has the DNA TGCGCCAGCAGCTCGGAGGGGACGTCTGGAACTGAAGCTTTCTTT. It specifies CASSSEGTSGTEAFF.

The chain couples TRBV2 to TRBJ1-5; D unresolved. Germline-derived CDR1 and CDR2 are SNHLY and FYNNEI. Trimming cost V 8 bases and J 0 bases, with 11 bases left between them. The CDR3 is 14 amino acids. CDR3 protein: CASAMLYSNQPQHF. Here the CDR3 DNA reads TGTGCCAGCGCTATGCTCTATAGCAATCAGCCCCAGCATTTT.

J is TRBJ1-6 and V is TRBV30; 8 nucleotides align to TRBD1. V gave up 4 bases and J gave up 9 bases; unmatched junction bases: 14. Germline loops: CDR1 GTSNPN, CDR2 SVGIG (reference sequence). CDR3 length equals 16 residues. The CDR3 DNA follows: TGTGCCTGGACAGACAGGGGCCCTTTGAGAGGTTCACCCCTCCACTTT. Translation gives CAWTDRGPLRGSPLHF.

This clone has a single count. The chain joins TRBV7-9 to TRBJ2-3; 8 nucleotides agree with TRBD2. The germline V gene has CDR1 SEHNR and CDR2 FQNEAQ (reference sequence). CDR3 size: 15 residues. With V trimmed by 3 bases and J by 5 bases, 7 bases remained unmatched. CDR3 in amino acids: CASSFLGGAGDTQYF. CDR3 DNA: TGTGCCAGCAGCTTTCTCGGGGGGGCGGGAGATACGCAGTATTTT.

The chain employs TRBV4-1 and TRBJ1-3; 9 bases line up with TRBD1. The CDR3 has 16 residues. V was pared by 2 bases and J by 1 base, with 3 bases of the junction left unmatched. The V gene's germline CDR1 is MGHRA and CDR2 YSYEKL. CDR3 bases: TGCGCCAGCAGCCAAAAGACAGGGGGGTCTGGAAACACCATATATTTT. This sequence encodes CASSQKTGGSGNTIYF.

This chain's CDR3 is CASSAPPGGLYTF. As DNA, the CDR3 is TGTGCCAGCAGCGCGCCGCCGGGGGGGCTCTACACCTTC. The chain links TRBV11-2 to TRBJ1-2; D is perhaps TRBD1 (6 bases). Trimming stripped 5 bases from V and 10 bases from J, with 17 bases between. The CDR3 contains 13 residues. Germline lookup yields CDR1 SGHAT and CDR2 FQNNGV.

The chain is built from TRBV4-1 and TRBJ2-5, with 10 bases that match TRBD2. CDR1 is MGHRA and CDR2 is YSYEKL in the germline V gene. The CDR3 is 17 residues long. The V segment lost 0 bases and the J segment 7 bases; nucleotides outside the gene matches: 11. CDR3 nucleotides: TGCGCCAGCAGCCAAGATCTTCGGACTAGCGGATTCGGGACCCAGTACTTC. Protein: CASSQDLRTSGFGTQYF.

V is TRBV7-2 and J is TRBJ1-4; 9 bases match TRBD1. CDR3 length: 14 residues. The germline V gene encodes CDR1 SGHTA and CDR2 FQGNSA. Trimming cost V 4 bases and J 8 bases; bases outside gene matches: 5. This chain's CDR3 is CASSSRDRAEKLFF. CDR3 nucleotides: TGTGCCAGCAGCTCCCGGGACAGGGCCGAAAAACTGTTTTTT.

The chain is built from TRBV4-1 and TRBJ2-1; weak D call: TRBD2 (6 bases). CDR1 is MGHRA, CDR2 YSYEKL, per germline. This CDR3 contains 15 residues. V dropped 0 bases and J dropped 7 bases, with 13 bases sitting between them. The DNA of the CDR3 is TGCGCCAGCAGCCAAGAGGGCGGGGTTTTTAATGAGCAGTTCTTC. Translating gives CASSQEGGVFNEQFF.

This clone occurred once. This chain joins TRBV6-5 and TRBJ2-1; D ambiguous. CDR1 and CDR2 from the germline V gene are MNHEY and SVGAGI. Trimming left V 0 bases short and J 5 bases short, with 5 bases between. This CDR3 spans 13 amino acids. CDR3 DNA: TGTGCCAGCAGTTACTCTTCAGACAATGAGCAGTTCTTC. Its protein product is CASSYSSDNEQFF.

In regard to this clone: One junction end does not reproduce the germline sequence, and a read error may be involved. V and J are TRBV15 and TRBJ1-2; TRBD1 is a possible D gene (6 bases). The germline V gene has CDR1 LNHNV and CDR2 YYDKDF (reference sequence). This CDR3 is 14 amino acids long. The CDR3 DNA sequence: TGTGCCACCAGCAGAACCCGGGGGGCTTGTGGCTTCACCTTC. Amino acid sequence: CATSRTRGACGFTF.

The J gene is TRBJ2-5, the V gene TRBV9; 8 bases agree with TRBD2. The germline gives CDR1 SGDLS, CDR2 YYNGEE. The V gene end was trimmed by 6 bases and the J gene end by 2 bases; junction bases not matched to a gene: 12. The CDR3 totals 16 residues. The CDR3 DNA reads TGTGCCAGCACCCTATCCAGCGGGGGACCTCAAGAGACCCAGTACTTC. This translates into CASTLSSGGPQETQYF. The full variable domain, with the rest looked up from reference TRBV9 and TRBJ2-5, is DSGVTQTPKHLITATGQRVTLRCSPRSGDLSVYWYQQSLDQGLQFLIQYYNGEERAKGNILERFSAQQFPDLHSELNLSSLELGDSALYFCASTLSSGGPQETQYFGPGTRLLVL.

The chain joins TRBV9 to TRBJ2-3; no clear D. This CDR3 region has 15 residues. The V end lost 0 bases, the J end lost 5 bases, and 13 bases lay between the germline ends. CDR1 SGDLS and CDR2 YYNGEE come from the germline V gene. CDR3 loop: CASSVVTGYEDTQYF. The CDR3 DNA sequence: TGTGCCAGCAGCGTAGTGACTGGTTACGAAGATACGCAGTATTTT.

Comments on this clone: Because the CDR3's place on the DNA is in doubt, the DNA is left out and the CDR3 is given as listed by TCRdb. This chain uses TRBV19 with TRBJ1-2; the table's D call TRBD1 went unverified against the DNA. Germline CDR1 reads LNHDA; CDR2 reads SQIVND (reference sequence). Ends included, the CDR3 has 14 residues. The CDR3 is CASSFGQGAIGYPF.

The chain carries TRBV7-8 and TRBJ1-2; perhaps TRBD1 as D (5 bases). Between the trimmed V and J ends, which lost 5 bases and 3 bases, there was a span of 13 bases. The CDR3 length is 14 residues. The germline gives CDR1 SGHVS, CDR2 FQNEAQ. CDR3 protein: CASSARTNYYGYTF. The CDR3, as DNA: TGTGCCAGCAGCGCAAGGACAAATTACTATGGCTACACCTTC.

The chain couples TRBV6-1 to TRBJ1-1, with a possible D match to TRBD1 (6 bases). CDR3 length equals 14 residues. The germline CDR1 and CDR2 sequences are MNHNS and SASEGT. The V end was cut by 10 bases, the J end by 4 bases, with 19 bases between. CDR3 residues: CATRANRVSTEAFF. For the CDR3, the DNA is TGTGCCACTCGTGCGAACAGGGTGAGCACTGAAGCTTTCTTT.

CDR3 nucleotides: TGTGCCAGCTCACCAAGGGGAACGAATGAGCAGTTCTTC. Amino acids: CASSPRGTNEQFF. The chain couples TRBV18 to TRBJ2-1, with D possibly TRBD1 on 5 matching bases. Trimming took off 2 bases at V and 7 bases at J, with 9 bases between the two ends. There are 13 residues in the CDR3. The germline V gene has CDR1 KGHSH and CDR2 LQKENI.

The chain couples TRBV10-1 to TRBJ1-1; 7 nucleotides agree with TRBD1. The CDR3 loop spans 13 amino acids. Trimming removed 6 bases from V and 5 bases from J; junction bases left unmatched: 6. CDR1 is WNHNN, CDR2 SYGVQD, per germline (reference sequence). For the CDR3, the DNA is TGCGCCAGCAGCCGGGACAGTGGGACTGAAGCTTTCTTT. This sequence encodes CASSRDSGTEAFF.

The chain uses TRBV7-9 and TRBJ2-6, with TRBD2 matching over 13 bases. The length of the CDR3 is 18 residues. Germline V CDR1 and CDR2: SEHNR, FQNEAQ (reference sequence). Trimming took 1 base from V and 0 from J; bases not matched to a gene: 0. The CDR3 nucleotides are TGTGCCAGCAGCTTAGGACTAGCGGGGGGCTCTGGGGCCAACGTCCTGACTTTC. It encodes CASSLGLAGGSGANVLTF.

The V gene is TRBV5-1, the J gene TRBJ1-5; TRBD1 agrees at 7 bases. CDR1 and CDR2 from the germline V gene are SGHRS and YFSETQ. The CDR3 runs to 15 residues. With 5 bases clipped from V and 3 bases from J, the junction kept 8 bases outside the gene matches. The CDR3 loop reads CASRLRQGINQPQHF. The CDR3 bases are TGCGCCAGCAGGCTACGACAGGGCATCAATCAGCCCCAGCATTTT.

V and J are TRBV7-9 and TRBJ2-1; 10 bases agree with TRBD2. This CDR3 is 16 amino acids long. Unmatched junction bases numbered 3, after V lost 1 base and J lost 3 bases. Germline V gene sequence: CDR1 SEHNR, CDR2 FQNEAQ (reference sequence). The CDR3 DNA follows: TGTGCCAGCAGCTTAGTGGCTAGCGGGGGCTACAATGAGCAGTTCTTC. Protein sequence: CASSLVASGGYNEQFF.

The V and J genes are TRBV19 and TRBJ2-3; D is undetermined. Trimming pared 3 bases from V and 4 bases from J, leaving 14 bases between. Germline V gene lookup returns CDR1 LNHDA and CDR2 SQIVND (reference sequence). This CDR3 is built from 15 residues. The CDR3 coding sequence is TGTGCCAGTAGTATGAATCCCCAGGCCCCAGATACGCAGTATTTT. Amino acids: CASSMNPQAPDTQYF.

This clone was observed a few times. V is TRBV28 and J is TRBJ2-7; D is ambiguous. Trimming removed 2 bases from V and 2 bases from J, with 4 bases in between. The CDR3 contains 12 residues. Germline V CDR1 and CDR2: MDHEN, SYDVKM. Here the CDR3 DNA reads TGTGCCAGCAGTTTAACGGCCTACGAGCAGTACTTC. This gives the protein CASSLTAYEQYF.